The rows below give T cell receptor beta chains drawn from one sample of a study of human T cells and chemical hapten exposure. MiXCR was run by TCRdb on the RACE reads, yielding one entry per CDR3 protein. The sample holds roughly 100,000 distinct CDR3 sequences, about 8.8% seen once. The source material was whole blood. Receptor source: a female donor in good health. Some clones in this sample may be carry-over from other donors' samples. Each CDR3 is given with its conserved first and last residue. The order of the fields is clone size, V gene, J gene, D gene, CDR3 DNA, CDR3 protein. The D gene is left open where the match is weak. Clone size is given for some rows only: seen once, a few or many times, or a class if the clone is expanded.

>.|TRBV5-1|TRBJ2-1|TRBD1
TGCGCCAGCAGCAATACAGGGGTTAAGGGTGAGCAGTTCTTC
CASSNTGVKGEQFF
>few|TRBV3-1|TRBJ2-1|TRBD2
TGTGCCAGCAGCCAAGATAGCGGGAGCAGCTGGGTGCAGTTCTTC
CASSQDSGSSWVQFF
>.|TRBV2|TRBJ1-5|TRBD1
TGTGTCAGCAGTGAAGACAGGGGTCCCCAGCATTTT
CVSSEDRGPQHF
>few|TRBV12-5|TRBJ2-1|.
TGTGCTAGTGGTTTGATCCTCTACAATGAGCAGTTCTTC
CASGLILYNEQFF
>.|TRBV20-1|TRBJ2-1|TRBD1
TGCAGTGCAGCCGGGACAGGGTTGGACGGGGTGAATGAGCAGTTCTTC
CSAAGTGLDGVNEQFF
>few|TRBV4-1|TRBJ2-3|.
TGCGCCAGCAGCCACCTCTTGCCCCCGATCACCAGCACAGATACGCAGTATTTT
CASSHLLPPITSTDTQYF
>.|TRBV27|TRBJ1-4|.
TGTGCCAGCAGTCCCCGTCTGTTGGGAAATGAAAAACTGTTTTTT
CASSPRLLGNEKLFF
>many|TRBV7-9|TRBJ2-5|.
TGTGCCAACAACAGGGCCCAAGAGACCCAGTACTTC
CANNRAQETQYF
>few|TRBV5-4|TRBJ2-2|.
TGTGCCAGCAGCTTGAATTACGGGGCCGGGGCGAACACCGGGGAGCTGTTTTTT
CASSLNYGAGANTGELFF
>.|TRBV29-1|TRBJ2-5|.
TGCAGCGTTGAGAAGAGCCGCGGGGTCTTTGAGACCCAGTACTTC
CSVEKSRGVFETQYF
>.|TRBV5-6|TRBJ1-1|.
TGTGCCAGCAGCTTGTCAGGTGAAGCTTTCTTT
CASSLSGEAFF
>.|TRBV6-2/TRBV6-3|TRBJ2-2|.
TGTGCCAGCAGTTATGAGGTGACCGGGGAGCTGTTTTTT
CASSYEVTGELFF
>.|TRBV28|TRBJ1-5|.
TGTGCCAGCAGCCCAACACAGGGAGGGGATCAGCCCCAGCATTTT
CASSPTQGGDQPQHF
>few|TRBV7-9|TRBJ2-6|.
TGTGCCAGCAGCTTATCTGGGACCGGGGCCAACGTCCTGACTTTC
CASSLSGTGANVLTF
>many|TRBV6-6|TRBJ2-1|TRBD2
TGTGCCAGCAGGGGCGCTAGCGGGAGTGATGAGCAGTTCTTC
CASRGASGSDEQFF
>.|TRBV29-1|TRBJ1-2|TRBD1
TGCAGCGTTGAGCACAGGGGGCTTAACTATGGCTACACCTTC
CSVEHRGLNYGYTF
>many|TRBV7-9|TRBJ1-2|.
TGTGCCAGCAGCTTTCAGTCGACAGTAGGCTACACCTTC
CASSFQSTVGYTF
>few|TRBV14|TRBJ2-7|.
TGTGCCAGCAGCCAGGGACTCCCGGCCTACGAGCAGTACTTC
CASSQGLPAYEQYF
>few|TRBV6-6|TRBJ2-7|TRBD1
TGTGCCAGCAGTTACGCTCAGGGGGTGTTGGAGCAGTACTTC
CASSYAQGVLEQYF
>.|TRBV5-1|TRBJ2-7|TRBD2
TGCGCCAGCAGCCCGGGGGGAGCGGGAGCCTACGAGCAGTACTTC
CASSPGGAGAYEQYF
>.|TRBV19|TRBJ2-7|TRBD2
TGTGCCAGTAGTGTGCGGACTAGCGGGAGCTCCTACGAGCAGTACTTC
CASSVRTSGSSYEQYF
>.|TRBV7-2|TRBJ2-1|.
TGTGCCAGCAGCTTAGACGACGTCCCCAATGAGCAGTTCTTC
CASSLDDVPNEQFF
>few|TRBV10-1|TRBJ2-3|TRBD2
TGCGCCAGCAGTGAGTCGACTAGCGGTCCGGATACGCAGTATTTT
CASSESTSGPDTQYF
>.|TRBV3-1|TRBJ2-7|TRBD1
TGTGCCAGCAGCCCGACCCCCGGGACAGACCCCTACGAGCAGTACTTC
CASSPTPGTDPYEQYF
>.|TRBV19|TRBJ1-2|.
TGTGCCAGTAGTATGGGCAGGGGCAACTATGGCTACACCTTC
CASSMGRGNYGYTF
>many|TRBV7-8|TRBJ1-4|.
TGTGCCAGCAGCCGGACAGATGCAACTAATGAAAAACTGTTTTTT
CASSRTDATNEKLFF
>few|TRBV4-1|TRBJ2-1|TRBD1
TGCGCCAGCAGCCAAGATAGCCGGACAGGGAAATCGGATGAGCAGTTCTTC
CASSQDSRTGKSDEQFF
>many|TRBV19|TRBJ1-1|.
TGTGCCAGCTCCCGAGGGACTGAAGCTTTCTTT
CASSRGTEAFF
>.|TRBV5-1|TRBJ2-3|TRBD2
TGCGCCAGCAGCCTGCGGGAGAGGTATTCAGATACGCAGTATTTT
CASSLRERYSDTQYF
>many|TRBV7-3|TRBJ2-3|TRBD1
TGTGCCAGCAGCCGGACAGGGACCGGCGAGGATACGCAGTATTTT
CASSRTGTGEDTQYF
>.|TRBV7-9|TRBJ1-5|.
TGTGCCAGCAGCTTAGGGCCGAATCAGCCCCAGCATTTT
CASSLGPNQPQHF
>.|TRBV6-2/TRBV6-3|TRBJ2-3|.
TGTGCCAGCAGTTCCCAGGTCACAGATACGCAGTATTTT
CASSSQVTDTQYF
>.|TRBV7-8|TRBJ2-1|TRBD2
TGTGCCAGCAGGGAGCGGGAGACCTACAATGAGCAGTTCTTC
CASRERETYNEQFF
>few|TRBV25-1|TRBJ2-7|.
TGTGCCACCGGTTTGGGGACGTTATACGAGCAGTACTTC
CATGLGTLYEQYF
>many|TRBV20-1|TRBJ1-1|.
TGCAGTGCCAAGGGTTTCACTGAAGCTTTCTTT
CSAKGFTEAFF
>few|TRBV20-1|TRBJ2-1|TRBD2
TGCAGTGCTAGGAGGACTAGCGATGAGCAGTTCTTC
CSARRTSDEQFF
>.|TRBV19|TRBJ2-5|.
TGTGCCAGTAGTATGGACCACCAAGAGACCCAGTACTTC
CASSMDHQETQYF